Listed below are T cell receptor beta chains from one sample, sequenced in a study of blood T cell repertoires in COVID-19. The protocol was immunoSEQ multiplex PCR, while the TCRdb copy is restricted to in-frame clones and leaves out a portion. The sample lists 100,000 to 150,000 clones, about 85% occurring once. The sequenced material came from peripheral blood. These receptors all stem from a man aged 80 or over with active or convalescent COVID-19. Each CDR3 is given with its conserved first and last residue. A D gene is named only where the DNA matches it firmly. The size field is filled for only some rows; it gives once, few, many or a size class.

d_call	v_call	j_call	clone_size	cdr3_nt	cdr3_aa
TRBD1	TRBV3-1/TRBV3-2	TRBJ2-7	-	TGTGCCAGCAGCCCGGGACAGGGGGCAAGTTACGAGCAGTACTTC	CASSPGQGASYEQYF
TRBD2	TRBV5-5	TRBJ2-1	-	TGTGCCAGCAGCGGGGGGGTGAGCTCCTACAATGAGCAGTTCTTC	CASSGGVSSYNEQFF
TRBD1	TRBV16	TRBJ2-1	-	TGTGCCAGCAGCCAACAGGGGGCCTCCTACAATGAGCAGTTCTTC	CASSQQGASYNEQFF
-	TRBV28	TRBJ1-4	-	TGTGCCAGCAGTTTATCCGAACAGGAAAAACTGTTTTTT	CASSLSEQEKLFF
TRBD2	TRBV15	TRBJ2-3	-	TGTGCCACCAGCAGAGGTAGCGGGGGCGGTTCAGATACGCAGTATTTT	CATSRGSGGGSDTQYF
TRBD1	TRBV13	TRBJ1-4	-	TGTGCCAGCAGCTTAAGGGCAGGGGGCAATGAAAAACTGTTTTTT	CASSLRAGGNEKLFF
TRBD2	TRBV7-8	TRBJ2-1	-	TGTGCCAGCAGCACAATAGCGGGGGTCTCCTACAATGAGCAGTTCTTC	CASSTIAGVSYNEQFF
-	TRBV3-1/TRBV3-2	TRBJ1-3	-	TGTGCCAGCAGCCAAGGGAGGCAGGTTTCAGGAAACACCATATATTTT	CASSQGRQVSGNTIYF
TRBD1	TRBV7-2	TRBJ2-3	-	TGTGCCAGCAGCTGGGACAGGGGATATACGCAGTATTTT	CASSWDRGYTQYF
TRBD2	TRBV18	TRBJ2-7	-	TGTGCCAGCTCATCCCGGGAGGGGGACGAGCAGTACTTC	CASSSREGDEQYF
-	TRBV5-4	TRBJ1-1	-	TGTGCCAGCAGCAAGGTGGGGGAGGTGAACACTGAAGCTTTCTTT	CASSKVGEVNTEAFF
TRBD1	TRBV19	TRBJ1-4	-	TGTGCCACTACGGACAGGGCTACTGAAAAACTGTTTTTT	CATTDRATEKLFF
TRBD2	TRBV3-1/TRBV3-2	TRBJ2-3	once	TGTGCCAGCAGCGGACTAGCGGGGGCCACAGATACGCAGTATTTT	CASSGLAGATDTQYF
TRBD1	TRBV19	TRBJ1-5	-	TGTGCCAGTAGTCCGGGACAGGGGCCTAATCAGCCCCAGCATTTT	CASSPGQGPNQPQHF
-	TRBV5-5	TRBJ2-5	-	TGTGCCAGCAGCCTAACAGATTACCAAGAGACCCAGTACTTC	CASSLTDYQETQYF
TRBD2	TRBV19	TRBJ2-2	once	TGTGCCAGTAGTGGATGGACTAGCGGGAGAAGAACCGGGGAGCTGTTTTTT	CASSGWTSGRRTGELFF
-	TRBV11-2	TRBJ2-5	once	TGTGCCAGTAGGGACTCAGGAGGCGGGGAGACCCAGTACTTC	CASRDSGGGETQYF
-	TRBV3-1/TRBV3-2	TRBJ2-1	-	TGTGCCAGCAGGCGGGACGGCCGGCTCTTTCGAGGCTCCTACAATGAGCAGTTCTTC	CASRRDGRLFRGSYNEQFF
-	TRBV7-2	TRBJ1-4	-	TGTGCCAGCAGCTTACTAACTAATGAAAAACTGTTTTTT	CASSLLTNEKLFF
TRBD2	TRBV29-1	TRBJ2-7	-	TGCAGCGTTGTCGGACTAGCGGGAAACGACGAGCAGTACTTC	CSVVGLAGNDEQYF
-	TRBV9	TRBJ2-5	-	TGTGCCAGCAGCGTAGAGGCGGGGTCTGGGGAGACCCAGTACTTC	CASSVEAGSGETQYF
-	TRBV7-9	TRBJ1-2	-	TGTGCCAGCAGCTTAAAGGCTATTACAGGGCCTTATGGCTACACCTTC	CASSLKAITGPYGYTF
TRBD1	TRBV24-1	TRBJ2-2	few	TGTGCCACCAGCCCCGACAGGGGGGACACCGGGGAGCTGTTTTTT	CATSPDRGDTGELFF
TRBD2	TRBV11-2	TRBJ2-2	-	TGTGCCAGCAAGGGCGGGGTAGCGGGCACCGGGGAGCTGTTTTTT	CASKGGVAGTGELFF
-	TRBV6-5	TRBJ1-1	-	TGTGCCAGCACCAGGGGACACCCGAACACTGAAGCTTTCTTT	CASTRGHPNTEAFF
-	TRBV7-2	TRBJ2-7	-	TGTGCCAGCAGCTTCCAGGCTCAGGATCCCTACGAGCAGTACTTC	CASSFQAQDPYEQYF
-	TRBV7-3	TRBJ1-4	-	TGTGCCAGCAGCTTAAGGAGGGGAAGCGGGGGGAATGAAAAACTGTTTTTT	CASSLRRGSGGNEKLFF
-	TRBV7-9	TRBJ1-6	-	TGTGCCAGCAGCTTTAGTATCCTGGATTCACCCCTCCACTTT	CASSFSILDSPLHF
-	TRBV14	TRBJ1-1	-	TGTGCCAGCAGCCCCCGACAGCTGAACACTGAAGCTTTCTTT	CASSPRQLNTEAFF
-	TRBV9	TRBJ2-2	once	TGTGCCAGTTCCGGACAGCCCCAGGACACCGGGGAGCTGTTTTTT	CASSGQPQDTGELFF
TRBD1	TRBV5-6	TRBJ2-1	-	TGTGCCAGCAGCTTGGATGTCGGCAGGGGGAATGAGCAGTTCTTC	CASSLDVGRGNEQFF
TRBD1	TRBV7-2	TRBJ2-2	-	TGTGCCAGCAGCTTAGCTGGGACAGGGACGAACACCGGGGAGCTGTTTTTT	CASSLAGTGTNTGELFF
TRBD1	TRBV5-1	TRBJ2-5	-	TGCGCCAGCAGCTTGGGGTGGGGACAGGGGCCCTCAGAGACCCAGTACTTC	CASSLGWGQGPSETQYF
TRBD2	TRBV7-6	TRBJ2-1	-	TGTGCCAGCAGCCCTAGCGGGGTATACGAGCAGTTCTTC	CASSPSGVYEQFF
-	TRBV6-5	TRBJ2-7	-	TGTGCTTCTTCCTCCCCAGGTCTTACCAACTACGAGCAGTACTTC	CASSSPGLTNYEQYF
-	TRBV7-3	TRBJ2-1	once	TGTGCCAGCAGTTTACCTACGGGGTCTACAAATGAGCAGTTCTTC	CASSLPTGSTNEQFF
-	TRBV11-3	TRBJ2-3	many	TGTGCCAGCGCAGAACCGGGGTTCCCAGATACGCAGTATTTT	CASAEPGFPDTQYF
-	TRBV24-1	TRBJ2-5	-	TGTGCCACCAGTGATAGTGGTCCCCGAGGGGGATTTGAGACCCAGTACTTC	CATSDSGPRGGFETQYF
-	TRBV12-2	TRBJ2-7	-	TGTGCAAGTCGCCCTCCTCGGGTTGGGGGCGACGAGCAGTACTTC	CASRPPRVGGDEQYF
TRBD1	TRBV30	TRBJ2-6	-	TGTGCCCGGGACAGGGACTCTGGGGCCAACGTCCTGACTTTC	CARDRDSGANVLTF
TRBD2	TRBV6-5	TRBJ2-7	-	TGTGCCAGCAGCTATAGCGGGAGTCCTCCCGAGCAGTACTTC	CASSYSGSPPEQYF
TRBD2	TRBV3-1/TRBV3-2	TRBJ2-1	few	TGTGCCAGCAGCCAACTAGCGGCGAACTACAATGAGCAGTTCTTC	CASSQLAANYNEQFF
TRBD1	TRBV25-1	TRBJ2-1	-	TGTGCCAGCAGTCCGGGACAGAGTAATGAGCAGTTCTTC	CASSPGQSNEQFF